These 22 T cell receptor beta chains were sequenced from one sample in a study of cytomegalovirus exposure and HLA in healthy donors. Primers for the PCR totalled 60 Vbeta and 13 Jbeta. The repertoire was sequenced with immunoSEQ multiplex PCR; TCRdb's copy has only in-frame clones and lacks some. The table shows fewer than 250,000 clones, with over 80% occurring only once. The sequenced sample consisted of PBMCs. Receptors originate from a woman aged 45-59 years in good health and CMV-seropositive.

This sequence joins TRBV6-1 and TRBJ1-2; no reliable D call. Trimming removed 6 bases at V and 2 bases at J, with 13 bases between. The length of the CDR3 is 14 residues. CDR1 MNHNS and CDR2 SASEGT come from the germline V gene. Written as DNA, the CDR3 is TGTGCCAGCAGCCGCGGACTACTCAACTATGGCTACACCTTC. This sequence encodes CASSRGLLNYGYTF.

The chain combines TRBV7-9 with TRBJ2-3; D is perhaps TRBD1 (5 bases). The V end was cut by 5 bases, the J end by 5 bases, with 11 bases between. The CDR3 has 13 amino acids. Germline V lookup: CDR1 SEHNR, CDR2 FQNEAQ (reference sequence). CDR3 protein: CASSLLQGDTQYF. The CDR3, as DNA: TGTGCCAGCAGCCTCCTTCAGGGAGATACGCAGTATTTT.

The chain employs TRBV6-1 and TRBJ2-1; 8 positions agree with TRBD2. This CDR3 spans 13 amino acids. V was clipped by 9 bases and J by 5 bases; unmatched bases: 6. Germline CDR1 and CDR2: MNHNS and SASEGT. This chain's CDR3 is CASHRGGDNEQFF. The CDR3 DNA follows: TGTGCCAGTCACCGGGGGGGGGACAATGAGCAGTTCTTC.

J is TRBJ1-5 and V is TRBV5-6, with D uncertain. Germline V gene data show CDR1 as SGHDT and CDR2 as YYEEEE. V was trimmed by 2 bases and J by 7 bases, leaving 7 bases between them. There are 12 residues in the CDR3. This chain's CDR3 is CASSFRRQPQHF. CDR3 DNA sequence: TGTGCCAGCAGCTTCCGGAGACAGCCCCAGCATTTT.

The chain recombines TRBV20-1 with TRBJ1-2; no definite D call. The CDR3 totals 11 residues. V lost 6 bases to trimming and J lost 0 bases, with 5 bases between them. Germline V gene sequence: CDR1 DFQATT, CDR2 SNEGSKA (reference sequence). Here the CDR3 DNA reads TGCAGTGCAGCAACTAACTATGGCTACACCTTC. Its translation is CSAATNYGYTF.

The CDR3 is CASSLPPQGQRTNTEAFF. DNA for the CDR3: TGCGCCAGCAGCTTACCCCCACAGGGACAGCGGACGAACACTGAAGCTTTCTTT. The rearrangement uses TRBV5-1 and TRBJ1-1; TRBD1 aligns across 7 bases. The trim removed 2 bases at V and 1 base at J, leaving 14 bases unmatched. CDR3 size: 18 residues. Germline V gene lookup returns CDR1 SGHRS and CDR2 YFSETQ.

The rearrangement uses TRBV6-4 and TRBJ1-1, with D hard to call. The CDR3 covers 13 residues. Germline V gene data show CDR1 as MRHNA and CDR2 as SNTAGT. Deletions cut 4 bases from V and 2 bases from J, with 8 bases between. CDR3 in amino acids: CASSGTENTEAFF. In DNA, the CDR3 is TGTGCCAGCAGTGGGACTGAAAACACTGAAGCTTTCTTT.

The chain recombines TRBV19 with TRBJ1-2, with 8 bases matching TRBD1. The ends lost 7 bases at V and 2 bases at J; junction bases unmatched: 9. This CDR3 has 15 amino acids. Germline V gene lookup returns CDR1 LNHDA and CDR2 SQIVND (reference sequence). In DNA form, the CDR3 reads TGTGCCAGTACCGATCCCTGGACAGGGAACTATGGCTACACCTTC. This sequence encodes CASTDPWTGNYGYTF.

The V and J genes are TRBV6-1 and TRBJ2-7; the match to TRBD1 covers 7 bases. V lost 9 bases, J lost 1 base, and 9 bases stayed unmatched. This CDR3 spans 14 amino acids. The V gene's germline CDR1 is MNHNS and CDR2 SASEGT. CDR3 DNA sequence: TGTGCCAGTTACCCTCCGACAGGGTCCTACGAGCAGTACTTC. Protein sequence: CASYPPTGSYEQYF.

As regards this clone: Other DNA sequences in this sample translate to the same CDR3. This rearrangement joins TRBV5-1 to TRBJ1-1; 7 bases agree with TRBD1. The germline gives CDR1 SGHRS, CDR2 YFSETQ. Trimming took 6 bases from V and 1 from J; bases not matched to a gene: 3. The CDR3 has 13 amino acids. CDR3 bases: TGCGCCAGCACCTCAGGGGGGAACACTGAAGCTTTCTTT. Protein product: CASTSGGNTEAFF.

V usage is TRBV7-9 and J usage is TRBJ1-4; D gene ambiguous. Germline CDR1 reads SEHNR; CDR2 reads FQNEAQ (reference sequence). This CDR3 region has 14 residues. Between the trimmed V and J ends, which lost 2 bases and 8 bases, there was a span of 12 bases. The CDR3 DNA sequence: TGTGCCAGCAGCTTAATGGCCGGGGAGGAAAAACTGTTTTTT. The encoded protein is CASSLMAGEEKLFF.

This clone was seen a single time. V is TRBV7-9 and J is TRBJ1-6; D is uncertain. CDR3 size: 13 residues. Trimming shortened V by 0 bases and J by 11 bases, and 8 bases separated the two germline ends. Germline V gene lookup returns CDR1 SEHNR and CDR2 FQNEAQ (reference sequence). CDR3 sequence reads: CASSLAPAAPLHF. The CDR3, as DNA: TGTGCCAGCAGCTTAGCCCCGGCGGCACCCCTCCACTTT.

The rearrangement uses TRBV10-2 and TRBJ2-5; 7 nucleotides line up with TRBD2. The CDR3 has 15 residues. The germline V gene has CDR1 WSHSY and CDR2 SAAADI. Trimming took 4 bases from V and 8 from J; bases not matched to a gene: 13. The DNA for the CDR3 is TGCGCCAGCAGTGTGAACGGGGGGACCAGTGTCACCCAGTACTTC. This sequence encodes CASSVNGGTSVTQYF.

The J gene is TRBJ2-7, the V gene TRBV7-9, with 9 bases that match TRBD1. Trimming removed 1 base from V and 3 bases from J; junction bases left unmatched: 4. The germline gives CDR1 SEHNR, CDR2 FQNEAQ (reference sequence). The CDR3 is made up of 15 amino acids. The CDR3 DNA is TGTGCCAGCAGCTTAGGACAGGGGGACTTCTACGAGCAGTACTTC. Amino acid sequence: CASSLGQGDFYEQYF.

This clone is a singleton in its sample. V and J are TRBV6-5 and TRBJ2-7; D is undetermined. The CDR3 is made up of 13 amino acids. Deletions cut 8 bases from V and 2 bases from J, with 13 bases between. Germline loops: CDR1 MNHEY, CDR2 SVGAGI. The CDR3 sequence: CASRIGTAYEQYF. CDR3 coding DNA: TGTGCCAGCCGAATCGGAACAGCCTACGAGCAGTACTTC.

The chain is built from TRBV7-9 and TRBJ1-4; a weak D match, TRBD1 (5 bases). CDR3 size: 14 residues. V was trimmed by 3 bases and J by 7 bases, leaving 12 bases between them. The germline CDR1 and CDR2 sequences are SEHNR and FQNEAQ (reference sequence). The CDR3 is CASSFWGDGEKLFF. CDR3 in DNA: TGTGCCAGCAGCTTTTGGGGCGATGGTGAAAAACTGTTTTTT.

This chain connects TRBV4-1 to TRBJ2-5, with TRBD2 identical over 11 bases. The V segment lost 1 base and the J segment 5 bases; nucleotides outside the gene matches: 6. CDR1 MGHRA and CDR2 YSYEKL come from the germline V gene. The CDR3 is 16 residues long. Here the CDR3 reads CASSQASGGPPETQYF. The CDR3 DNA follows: TGCGCCAGCAGCCAAGCTAGCGGGGGGCCACCGGAGACCCAGTACTTC.

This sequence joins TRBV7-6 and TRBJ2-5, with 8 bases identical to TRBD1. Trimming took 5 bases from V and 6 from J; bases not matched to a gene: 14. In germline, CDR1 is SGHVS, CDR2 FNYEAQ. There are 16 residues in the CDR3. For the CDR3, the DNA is TGTGCCAGCAGCCGCACCCCGACAGGGGACCCGAAGACCCAGTACTTC. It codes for CASSRTPTGDPKTQYF.

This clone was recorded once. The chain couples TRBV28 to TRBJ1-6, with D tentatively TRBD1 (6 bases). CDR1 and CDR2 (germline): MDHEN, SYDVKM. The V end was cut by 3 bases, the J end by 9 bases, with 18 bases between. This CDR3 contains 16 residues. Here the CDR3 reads CASSFGQGLGGSPLHF. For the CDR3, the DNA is TGTGCCAGCAGTTTCGGGCAGGGGCTTGGAGGTTCACCCCTCCACTTT.

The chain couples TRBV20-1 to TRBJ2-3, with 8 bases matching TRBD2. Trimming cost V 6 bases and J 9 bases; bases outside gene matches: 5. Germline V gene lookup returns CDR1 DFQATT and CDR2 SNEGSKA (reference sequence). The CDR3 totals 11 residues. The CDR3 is CSAARGETQYF. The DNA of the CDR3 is TGCAGTGCCGCGCGGGGGGAAACGCAGTATTTT.

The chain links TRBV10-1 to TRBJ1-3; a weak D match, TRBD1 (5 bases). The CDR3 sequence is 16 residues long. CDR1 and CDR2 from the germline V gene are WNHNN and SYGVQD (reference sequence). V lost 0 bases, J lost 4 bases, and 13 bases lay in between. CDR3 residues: CASSESGQGHGNTIYF. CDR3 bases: TGCGCCAGCAGTGAGTCTGGCCAGGGTCACGGAAACACCATATATTTT.

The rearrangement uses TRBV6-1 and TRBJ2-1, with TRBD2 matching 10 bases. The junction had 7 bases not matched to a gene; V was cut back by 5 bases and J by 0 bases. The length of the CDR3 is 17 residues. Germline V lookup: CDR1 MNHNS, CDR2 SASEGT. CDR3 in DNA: TGTGCCAGCAGTCAAGTCGAGCGGGGGGGCTCCTACAATGAGCAGTTCTTC. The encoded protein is CASSQVERGGSYNEQFF.